This TCR beta chain comes out of a study of T cell changes during pregnancy in multiple sclerosis. Libraries were prepared by immunoSEQ multiplex PCR; TCRdb keeps only in-frame clonotypes and omits some of them. The repertoire holds approximately 97,000 clones, with 90% as singletons. This CDR3 has 18 amino acids. V lost 5 bases to trimming and J lost 0 bases; unmatched junction nucleotides: 6. In germline, CDR1 is SGHNT, CDR2 YYREEE (reference sequence). The sample consisted of peripheral blood, taken in the second trimester of pregnancy. This sequence joins TRBV5-4 and TRBJ2-1; the match to TRBD2 covers 15 bases. This clonotype was sampled from a female donor in good health, enrolled as a control in a pregnancy study. The CDR3: CASRPGLAGGSSYNEQFF. The CDR3 DNA is TGTGCCAGCAGGCCGGGACTAGCGGGGGGAAGCTCCTACAATGAGCAGTTCTTC.